Each of the 11 T cell receptor beta chains below was sequenced from the same sample in a study of read filtering for tumor transcriptome and immune sequencing. This library used around 0.4 ug RNA and molecular barcoded adaptors spanning alpha/delta and beta/gamma chains. TCRdb re-called the reads through MiXCR, storing one row per CDR3 protein. Of over 80,000 distinct CDR3 sequences listed, 9% to 15% were seen once; the top ten hold about 15%. Sequences were obtained from a population of CD138-negative cells sorted from bone marrow. These receptors were obtained from a donor at least 40 years old with multiple myeloma.

The chain recombines TRBV7-8 with TRBJ1-5, with unresolved D. Germline lookup yields CDR1 SGHVS and CDR2 FQNEAQ. This CDR3 region has 13 residues. V was shortened by 5 bases and J by 4 bases, with 9 bases between the two germline ends. The CDR3: CASSVTGNQPQHF. CDR3 in DNA: TGTGCCAGCAGCGTAACGGGGAATCAGCCCCAGCATTTT.

This clonotype was seen repeatedly, ten times or more. The V call is TRBV30, the J call TRBJ2-1, with 8 bases that match TRBD1. Germline-derived CDR1 and CDR2 are GTSNPN and SVGIG (reference sequence). The CDR3 consists of 14 residues. V lost 2 bases to trimming and J lost 9 bases; unmatched junction nucleotides: 9. The CDR3: CAWSSIAGGGEQFF. The CDR3 DNA sequence: TGTGCCTGGAGTTCTATCGCAGGGGGCGGTGAGCAGTTCTTC. Looking up the rest from reference TRBV30 and TRBJ2-1 gives the full variable domain: SQTIHQWPATLVQPVGSPLSLECTVEGTSNPNLYWYRQAAGRGLQLLFYSVGIGQISSEVPQNLSASRPQDRQFILSSKKLLLSDSGFYLCAWSSIAGGGEQFFGPGTRLTVL.

The gene calls are TRBV11-2 and TRBJ1-2; D unclear. Looked up from germline, CDR1 is SGHAT and CDR2 is FQNNGV. The CDR3 length is 13 residues. V was clipped by 5 bases and J by 7 bases, with 14 bases between them. The CDR3 is CASSRARRCGYTF. The CDR3 coding sequence is TGTGCCAGCAGCCGGGCGCGGCGCTGTGGCTACACCTTC.

This clonotype was detected many times. This chain connects TRBV20-1 to TRBJ1-3, with TRBD1 identical over 7 bases. The CDR3 sequence is 14 residues long. Germline V CDR1 and CDR2: DFQATT, SNEGSKA (reference sequence). Trimming took 3 bases from V and 0 from J; bases not matched to a gene: 2. The CDR3 is CSASQGGSGNTIYF. For the CDR3, the DNA is TGCAGTGCTAGTCAGGGGGGCTCTGGAAACACCATATATTTT.

This clonotype was counted many times. The chain uses TRBV30 and TRBJ1-3, with no clear D. The CDR3 covers 13 residues. V shed 3 bases and J shed 7 bases, with 13 bases lying between them. Per the germline V gene, CDR1 is GTSNPN and CDR2 is SVGIG (reference sequence). The CDR3 nucleotides read TGTGCCTGGAGCACGACGGGAGTGAACACCATATATTTT. This encodes CAWSTTGVNTIYF.

This clonotype was counted at least ten times. Written as DNA, the CDR3 is TGCGCCAGCAGCCAGACTAGCGGGTCCGGCGGGGAGCTGTTTTTT. Translation gives CASSQTSGSGGELFF. The rearrangement uses TRBV5-1 and TRBJ2-2, with 10 bases identical to TRBD2. With 4 bases clipped from V and 7 bases from J, the junction kept 7 bases outside the gene matches. The CDR3 runs 15 residues. The germline V gene has CDR1 SGHRS and CDR2 YFSETQ.

This clonotype was counted between two and nine times. CDR3 DNA sequence: TGCGCCAGCAGCTTGAGGGACGACACCTACAATGAGCAGTTCTTC. It translates to CASSLRDDTYNEQFF. The genes are TRBV5-1 and TRBJ2-1; possibly TRBD1 or TRBD2 for D (5 bases each). V was cut by 1 base and J by 2 bases, with 10 bases left in between. CDR1 is SGHRS, CDR2 YFSETQ, per germline. The CDR3 is made up of 15 amino acids.

This clonotype was observed at least ten times. This chain joins TRBV11-2 and TRBJ2-1; TRBD2 agrees at 11 bases. This CDR3 spans 15 amino acids. Germline V CDR1 and CDR2: SGHAT, FQNNGV. V lost 5 bases to trimming and J lost 4 bases; unmatched junction nucleotides: 4. CDR3 bases: TGTGCCAGCAGCCCGACTAGCGGGGTTTACAATGAGCAGTTCTTC. Amino acids: CASSPTSGVYNEQFF.

This clonotype was observed many times. This chain links TRBV5-1 with TRBJ2-7, with D perhaps matching TRBD2 (6 bases). Germline loops: CDR1 SGHRS, CDR2 YFSETQ. CDR3 length: 15 amino acids. The ends were cut back, 1 base at V and 6 bases at J, with 17 bases in the middle. The CDR3 loop is CASSLRAGGGVEQYF. In nucleotides, the CDR3 is TGCGCCAGCAGCTTGAGGGCAGGAGGAGGGGTCGAGCAGTACTTC.

This clonotype was recorded at least ten times. The V and J genes are TRBV30 and TRBJ2-3, with 7 bases aligning to TRBD2. This CDR3 comprises 14 residues. The J segment lost 4 bases and the V segment lost 0 bases, leaving 4 bases of the junction unmatched. Germline values: CDR1 GTSNPN, CDR2 SVGIG (reference sequence). CDR3 DNA: TGTGCCTGGAGTGTTAGCGGGTTACCAGATACGCAGTATTTT. Translation: CAWSVSGLPDTQYF.

This clonotype occurred many times. This chain joins TRBV2 and TRBJ1-1, with a possible D match to TRBD1 (5 bases). V was cut by 8 bases and J by 0 bases, with 13 bases left in between. Germline V lookup: CDR1 SNHLY, CDR2 FYNNEI. This CDR3 contains 14 residues. The CDR3 DNA sequence: TGTGCCAGCGCCCTTAGAGGGGTGAACACTGAAGCTTTCTTT. Protein: CASALRGVNTEAFF.